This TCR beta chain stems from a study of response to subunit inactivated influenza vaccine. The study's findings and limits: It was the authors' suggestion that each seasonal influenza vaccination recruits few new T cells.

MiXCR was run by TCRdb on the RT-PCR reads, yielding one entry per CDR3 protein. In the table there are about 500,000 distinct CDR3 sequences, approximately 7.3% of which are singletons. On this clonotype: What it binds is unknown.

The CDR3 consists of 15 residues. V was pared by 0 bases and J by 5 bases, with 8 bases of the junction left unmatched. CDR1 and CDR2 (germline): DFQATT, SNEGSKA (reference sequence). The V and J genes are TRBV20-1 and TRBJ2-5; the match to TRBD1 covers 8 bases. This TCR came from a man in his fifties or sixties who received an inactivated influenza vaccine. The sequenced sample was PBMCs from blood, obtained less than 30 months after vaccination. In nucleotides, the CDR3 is TGCAGTGCTAGAGATGGACAGGGTTCGGGCGAGACCCAGTACTTC. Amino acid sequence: CSARDGQGSGETQYF.